This entry lists 10 T cell receptor beta chains sequenced from one sample in a study of control samples from healthy donors and cancer patients. Libraries were prepared by immunoSEQ multiplex PCR; TCRdb keeps only in-frame clonotypes and omits some of them. The sample lists approximately 37,000 clones; around 80% were seen once. Sequencing input: PBMCs. The receptors were gathered from a woman aged 55-69 years with lung cancer.

CDR3: CASNAGRHMGNTIYF. The CDR3 DNA reads as TGTGCCAGCAATGCCGGACGGCACATGGGGAACACCATATATTTT. The genes are TRBV6-5 and TRBJ1-3; unclear D gene. This CDR3 contains 15 residues. V lost 7 bases and J lost 7, with 20 bases in between. Germline CDR1 and CDR2: MNHEY and SVGAGI.

The V and J genes are TRBV9 and TRBJ2-2, with TRBD1 matching over 7 bases. Germline V gives CDR1 SGDLS, CDR2 YYNGEE. This CDR3 contains 15 residues. V was pared by 1 base and J by 5 bases, with 5 bases of the junction left unmatched. The DNA for the CDR3 is TGTGCCAGCAGCGTACCCGCGACAGGGACCGGGGAGCTGTTTTTT. Its protein is CASSVPATGTGELFF.

This chain connects TRBV12-5 to TRBJ2-1; 9 bases align to TRBD1. This CDR3 is built from 14 residues. In germline, CDR1 is LGHNT, CDR2 FRNRAP. The V gene end was trimmed by 3 bases and the J gene end by 13 bases; junction bases not matched to a gene: 10. The CDR3: CASGFGTGILEQFF. The CDR3 DNA is TGTGCTAGTGGTTTTGGGACAGGGATATTGGAACAGTTCTTC.

The DNA for the CDR3 is TGTGCCAGCAGCCGAAGCGCGAACACTGAAGCTTTCTTT. Translation gives CASSRSANTEAFF. The chain joins TRBV4-2 to TRBJ1-1; D is ambiguous. Germline V CDR1 and CDR2: LGHNA, YNFKEQ. Trimming took 4 bases from V and 1 from J, leaving 7 bases between them. The CDR3 runs 13 residues.

The chain employs TRBV5-5 and TRBJ1-2; the D is unclear. This CDR3 contains 13 residues. Germline values: CDR1 SGHKS, CDR2 YYEKEE (reference sequence). V was clipped by 3 bases and J by 0 bases, with 6 bases between them. The CDR3 nucleotides are TGTGCCAGCAGCTCGGGCGCTAACTATGGCTACACCTTC. This codes for CASSSGANYGYTF.

V and J are TRBV2 and TRBJ1-6; D is perhaps TRBD1 (5 bases). The germline gives CDR1 SNHLY, CDR2 FYNNEI. This CDR3 is 14 amino acids long. V lost 1 base and J 16 bases, leaving 17 bases between the germline ends. Written as DNA, the CDR3 is TGTGCCAGCAGTGAAGTGGGGACCGCCCGTCATCTCCACTTT. It is translated as CASSEVGTARHLHF.

The J gene is TRBJ1-2, the V gene TRBV12-3 or TRBV12-4, with 7 bases aligning to TRBD1. This CDR3 is built from 13 residues. V shed 6 bases, J shed 6 bases, and the junction held 7 bases outside the gene matches. CDR3 protein: CASRRQGSDGYTF. The CDR3 bases are TGTGCCAGCAGACGACAGGGCTCAGATGGCTACACCTTC.

The J gene is TRBJ2-2, the V gene TRBV7-9, with TRBD2 matching over 14 bases. V trimming: 6 bases; J trimming: 1 base; junction bases outside the gene matches: 10. CDR3 length: 19 residues. Per the germline V gene, CDR1 is SEHNR and CDR2 is FQNEAQ (reference sequence). Here the CDR3 DNA reads TGTGCCAGCAGTTGGGGGACTAGCGGGAGACGGCGGAACACCGGGGAGCTGTTTTTT. Translation: CASSWGTSGRRRNTGELFF.

V usage is TRBV18 and J usage is TRBJ2-6; no reliable D call. Between the trimmed V and J ends, which lost 0 bases and 0 bases, there was a span of 9 bases. The V gene's germline CDR1 is KGHSH and CDR2 LQKENI. This CDR3 spans 17 amino acids. DNA for the CDR3: TGTGCCAGCTCACCACCGAAGGGTAGCTCTGGGGCCAACGTCCTGACTTTC. Its protein product is CASSPPKGSSGANVLTF.

The rearrangement uses TRBV11-3 and TRBJ2-1, with D possibly being TRBD1 or TRBD2 (5 bases each). CDR1 is SGHNT, CDR2 YENEEA, per germline. The ends were cut back, 2 bases at V and 7 bases at J, with 12 bases in the middle. This CDR3 is built from 14 residues. CDR3 protein: CASSLRAGTNEQFF. The CDR3 nucleotides read TGTGCCAGCAGCTTACGGGCAGGGACGAATGAGCAGTTCTTC.